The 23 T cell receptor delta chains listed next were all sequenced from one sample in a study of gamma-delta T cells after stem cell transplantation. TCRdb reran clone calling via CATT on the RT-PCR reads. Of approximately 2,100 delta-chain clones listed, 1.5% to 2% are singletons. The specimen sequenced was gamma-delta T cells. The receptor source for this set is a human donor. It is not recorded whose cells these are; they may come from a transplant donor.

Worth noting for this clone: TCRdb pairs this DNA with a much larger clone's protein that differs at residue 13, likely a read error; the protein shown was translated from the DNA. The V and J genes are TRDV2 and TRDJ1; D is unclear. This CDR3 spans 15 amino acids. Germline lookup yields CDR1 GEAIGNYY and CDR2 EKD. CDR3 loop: CACDVATPITDKPIF. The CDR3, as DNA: TGTGCCTGTGACGTGGCGACCCCCATTACCGATAAACCCATCTTT.

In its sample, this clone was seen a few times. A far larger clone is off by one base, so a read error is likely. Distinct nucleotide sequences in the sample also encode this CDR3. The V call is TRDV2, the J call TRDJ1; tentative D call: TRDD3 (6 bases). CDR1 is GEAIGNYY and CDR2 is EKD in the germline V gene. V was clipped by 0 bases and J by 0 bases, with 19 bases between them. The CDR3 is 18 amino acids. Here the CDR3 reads CACDTLMGIRGDTDKLIF. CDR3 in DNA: TGTGCCTGTGACACCCTGATGGGGATTCGCGGGGACACCGATAAACTCATCTTT.

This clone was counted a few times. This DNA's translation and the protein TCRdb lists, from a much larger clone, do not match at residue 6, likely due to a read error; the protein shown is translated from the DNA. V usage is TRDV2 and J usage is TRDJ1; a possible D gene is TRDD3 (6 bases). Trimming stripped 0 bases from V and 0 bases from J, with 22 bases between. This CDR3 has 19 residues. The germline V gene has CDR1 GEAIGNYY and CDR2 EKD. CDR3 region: CACDTAVTNGLGDTDKLIF. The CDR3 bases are TGTGCCTGTGACACCGCGGTTACGAATGGGTTGGGGGACACCGATAAACTCATCTTT.

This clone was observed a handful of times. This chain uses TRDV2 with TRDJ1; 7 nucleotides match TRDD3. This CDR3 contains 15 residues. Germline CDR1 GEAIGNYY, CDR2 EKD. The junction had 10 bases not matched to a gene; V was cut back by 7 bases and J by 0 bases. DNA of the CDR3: TGTGCCTGCATGGCCTTGGGGGACCACACCGATAAACTCATCTTT. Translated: CACMALGDHTDKLIF.

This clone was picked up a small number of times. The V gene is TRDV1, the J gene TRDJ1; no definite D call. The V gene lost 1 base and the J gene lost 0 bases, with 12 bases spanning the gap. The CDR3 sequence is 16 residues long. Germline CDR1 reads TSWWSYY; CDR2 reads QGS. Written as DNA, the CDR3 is TGTGCTCTTGGGGAACCCGTACTGTTGTACACCGATAAACTCATCTTT. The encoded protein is CALGEPVLLYTDKLIF.

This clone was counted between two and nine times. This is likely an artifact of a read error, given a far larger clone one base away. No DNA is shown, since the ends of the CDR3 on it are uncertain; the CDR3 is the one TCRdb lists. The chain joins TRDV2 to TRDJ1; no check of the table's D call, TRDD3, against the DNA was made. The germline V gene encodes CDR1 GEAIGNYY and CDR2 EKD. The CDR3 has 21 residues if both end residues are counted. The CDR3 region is CACDLPTSFAVGAPHTDKPIF.

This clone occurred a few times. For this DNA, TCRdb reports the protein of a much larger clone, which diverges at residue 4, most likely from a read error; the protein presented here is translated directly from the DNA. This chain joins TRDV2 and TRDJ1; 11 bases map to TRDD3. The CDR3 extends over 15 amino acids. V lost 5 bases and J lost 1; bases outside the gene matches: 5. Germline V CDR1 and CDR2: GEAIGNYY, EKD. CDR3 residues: CACASWGIPTDKLIF. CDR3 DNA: TGTGCCTGTGCTAGCTGGGGGATACCCACCGATAAACTCATCTTT.

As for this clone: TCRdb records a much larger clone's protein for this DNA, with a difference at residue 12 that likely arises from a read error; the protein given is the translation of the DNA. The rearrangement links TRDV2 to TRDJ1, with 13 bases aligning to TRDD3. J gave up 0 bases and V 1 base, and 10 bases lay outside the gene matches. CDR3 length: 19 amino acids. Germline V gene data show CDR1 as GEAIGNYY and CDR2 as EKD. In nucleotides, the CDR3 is TGTGCCTGTGACACTTTATCACTGGGGGATACGGAGGACACCGATAAACTCATCTTT. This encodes CACDTLSLGDTEDTDKLIF.

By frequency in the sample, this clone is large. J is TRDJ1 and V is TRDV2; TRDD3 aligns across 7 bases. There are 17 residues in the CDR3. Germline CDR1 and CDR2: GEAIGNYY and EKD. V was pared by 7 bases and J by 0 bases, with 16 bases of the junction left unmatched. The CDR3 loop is CACSSMGEPSYTDKLIF. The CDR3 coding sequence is TGTGCCTGCTCTAGCATGGGGGAACCCTCGTACACCGATAAACTCATCTTT.

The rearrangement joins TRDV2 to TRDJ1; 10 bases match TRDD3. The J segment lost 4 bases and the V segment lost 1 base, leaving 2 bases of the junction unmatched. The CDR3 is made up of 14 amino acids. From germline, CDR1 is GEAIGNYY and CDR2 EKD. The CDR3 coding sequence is TGTGCCTGTGACACTCTGGGGGATAGCGATAAACTCATCTTT. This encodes CACDTLGDSDKLIF.

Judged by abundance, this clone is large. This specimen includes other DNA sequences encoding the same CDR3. CDR3 loop: CACDTAWGTYTDKLIF. The CDR3 DNA follows: TGTGCCTGTGACACCGCCTGGGGGACGTACACCGATAAACTCATCTTT. The J gene is TRDJ1, the V gene TRDV2; 8 bases agree with TRDD3. The CDR3 totals 16 residues. V gave up 0 bases and J gave up 0 bases; unmatched junction bases: 5. Germline-derived CDR1 and CDR2 are GEAIGNYY and EKD.

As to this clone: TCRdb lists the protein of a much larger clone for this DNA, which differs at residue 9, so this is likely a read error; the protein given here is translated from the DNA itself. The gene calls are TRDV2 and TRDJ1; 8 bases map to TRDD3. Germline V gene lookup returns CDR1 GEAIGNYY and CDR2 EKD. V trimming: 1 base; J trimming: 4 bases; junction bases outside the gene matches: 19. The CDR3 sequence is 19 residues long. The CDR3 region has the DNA TGTGCCTGTGACACGAGCTTCACTGAGGGATACGCGCACTTCGATAAACTCATCTTT. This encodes CACDTSFTEGYAHFDKLIF.

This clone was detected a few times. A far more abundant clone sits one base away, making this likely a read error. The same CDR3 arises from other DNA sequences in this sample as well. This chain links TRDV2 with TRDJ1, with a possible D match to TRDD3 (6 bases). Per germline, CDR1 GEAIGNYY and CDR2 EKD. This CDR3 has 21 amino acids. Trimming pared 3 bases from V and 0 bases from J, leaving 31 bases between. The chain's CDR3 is CACDLPTSFAVGAPHTDKLIF. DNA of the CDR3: TGTGCCTGTGACCTCCCAACCTCCTTCGCAGTGGGGGCCCCACACACCGATAAACTCATCTTT.

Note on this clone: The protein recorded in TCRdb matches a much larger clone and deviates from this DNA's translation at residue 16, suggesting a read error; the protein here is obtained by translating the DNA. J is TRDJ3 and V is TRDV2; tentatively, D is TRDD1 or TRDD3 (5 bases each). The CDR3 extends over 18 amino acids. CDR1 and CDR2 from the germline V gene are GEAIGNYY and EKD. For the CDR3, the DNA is TGTGCCTGTGACATAATAGGGGTGAGCTCCTGGGACACCCGACAGGTGTTTTTC. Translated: CACDIIGVSSWDTRQVFF.

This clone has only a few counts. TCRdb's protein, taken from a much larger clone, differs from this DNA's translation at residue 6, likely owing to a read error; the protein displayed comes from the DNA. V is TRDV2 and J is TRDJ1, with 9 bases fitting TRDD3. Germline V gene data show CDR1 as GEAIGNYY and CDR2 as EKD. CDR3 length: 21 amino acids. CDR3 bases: TGTGCCTGTGACACCATACGCTCCTACTGGGGGACCGAATGGGACACCAATAAACTCATCTTT. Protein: CACDTIRSYWGTEWDTNKLIF.

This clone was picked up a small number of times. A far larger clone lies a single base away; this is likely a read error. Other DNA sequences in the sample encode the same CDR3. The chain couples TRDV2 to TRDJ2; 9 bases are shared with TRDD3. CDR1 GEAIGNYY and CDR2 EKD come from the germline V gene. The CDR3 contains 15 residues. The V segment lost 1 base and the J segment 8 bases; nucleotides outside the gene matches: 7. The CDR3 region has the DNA TGTGCCTGTGACACACTGGGGGAGACACCTGCACAACTCTTCTTT. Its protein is CACDTLGETPAQLFF.

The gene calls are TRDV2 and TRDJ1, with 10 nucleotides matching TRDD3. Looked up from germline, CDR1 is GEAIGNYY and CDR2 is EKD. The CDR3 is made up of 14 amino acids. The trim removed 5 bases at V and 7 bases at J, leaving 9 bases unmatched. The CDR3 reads CACVVLGDGIKLIF. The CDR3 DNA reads TGTGCCTGTGTCGTACTGGGGGATGGGATTAAACTCATCTTT.

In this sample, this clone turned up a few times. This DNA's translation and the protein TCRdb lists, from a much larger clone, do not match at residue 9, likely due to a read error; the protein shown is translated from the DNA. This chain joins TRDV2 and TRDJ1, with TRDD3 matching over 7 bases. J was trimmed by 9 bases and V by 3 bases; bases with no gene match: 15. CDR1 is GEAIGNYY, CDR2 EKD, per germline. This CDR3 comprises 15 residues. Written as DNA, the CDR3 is TGTGCCTGTGACCCTGTGGCTTGGAGGATACGTGAACTCATCTTT. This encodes CACDPVAWRIRELIF.

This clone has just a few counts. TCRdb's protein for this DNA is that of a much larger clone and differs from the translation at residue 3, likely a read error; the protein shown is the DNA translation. The CDR3 region has the DNA TGTGCCCGTGACACCGTCGACCGACGGGGCGATAAACTCATCTTT. This gives the protein CARDTVDRRGDKLIF. The chain recombines TRDV2 with TRDJ1; D not resolved. The CDR3 covers 15 residues. Germline-derived CDR1 and CDR2 are GEAIGNYY and EKD.

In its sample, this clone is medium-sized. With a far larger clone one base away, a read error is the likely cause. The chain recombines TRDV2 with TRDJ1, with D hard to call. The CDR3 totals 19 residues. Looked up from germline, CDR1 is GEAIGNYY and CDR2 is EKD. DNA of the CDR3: TGTGCCTGTGACACGGTAACGAATGGTGTGGAGACGTACACCGATAAACCCATCTTT. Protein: CACDTVTNGVETYTDKPIF.

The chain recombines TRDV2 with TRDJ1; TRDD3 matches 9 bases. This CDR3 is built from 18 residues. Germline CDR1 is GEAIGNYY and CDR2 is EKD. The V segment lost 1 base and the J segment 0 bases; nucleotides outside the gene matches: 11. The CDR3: CACDTMVGIRGDTDKLIF. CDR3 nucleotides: TGTGCCTGTGACACTATGGTGGGGATACGCGGGGACACCGATAAACTCATCTTT.

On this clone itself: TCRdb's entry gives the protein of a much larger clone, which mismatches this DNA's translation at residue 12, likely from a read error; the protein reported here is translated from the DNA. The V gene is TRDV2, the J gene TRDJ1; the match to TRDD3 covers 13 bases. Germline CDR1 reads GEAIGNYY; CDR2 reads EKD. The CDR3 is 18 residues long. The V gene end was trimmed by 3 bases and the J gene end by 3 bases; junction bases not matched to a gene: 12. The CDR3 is CACDSLLGDTGKSDKLIF. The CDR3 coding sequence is TGTGCCTGTGACTCTCTACTGGGGGATACGGGTAAGTCCGATAAACTCATCTTT.

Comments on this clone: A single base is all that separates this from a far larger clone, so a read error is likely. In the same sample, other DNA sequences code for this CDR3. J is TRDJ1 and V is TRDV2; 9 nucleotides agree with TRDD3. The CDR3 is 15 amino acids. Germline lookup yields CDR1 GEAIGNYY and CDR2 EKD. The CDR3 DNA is TGCGCCTGCATGGCCTTGGGGGATAGCACCGATAAACTCATCTTT. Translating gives CACMALGDSTDKLIF.